The present T cell receptor beta chain was sequenced within a study of shared clonotypes between healthy human individuals. Overall study: The cohort comprised a couple of women and a few men. Their ages spanned 18 to 49 years.

It was CD45RO-negative cells, positively selected for CCR7, that made up naive CD8 cells, with terminally differentiated effector memory CD45RA+ cells excluded. Produced via immunoSEQ multiplex PCR; TCRdb's table is partial and in-frame only. The sample has millions of clones; approximately 94% are singletons. Germline CDR1 LGHNT, CDR2 FRNRAP. With 5 bases clipped from V and 1 base from J, the junction kept 10 bases outside the gene matches. The CDR3 has 16 amino acids. Specimen: naive CD8+ T cells sorted from blood. This receptor was taken from a young man in good health. The chain has TRBV12-5 and TRBJ2-5; TRBD1 matches 7 bases. CDR3 in amino acids: CASGPAGTEAQETQYF. The CDR3 DNA sequence: TGTGCTAGTGGTCCAGCCGGGACAGAAGCCCAAGAGACCCAGTACTTC.